This TCR beta chain comes out of a study of blood T cells in healthy people across ages. The study, taken as a whole, reports: Because sorting was not performed, PBMCs prevented conclusive naive versus antigen-experienced comparison.

This clonotype came up a few times. Its antigen is undetermined. The use of a sample-barcoded 5' primer and a J-beta primer mix characterized a second PCR of about 7 to 12 cycles. TCRdb used MiXCR to reprocess the 5' RACE reads, holding one entry per CDR3 protein. The data hold about 290,000 distinct CDR3 sequences, with 27% observed a single time. The sample comprised blood. The sequence was collected from a woman between 65 and 79 years old in good health.

CDR3 DNA: TGTGCCAGCAGTTCCCCCGCTCCCTACGAGCAGTACTTC. Its protein product is CASSSPAPYEQYF. The chain employs TRBV6-5 and TRBJ2-7, with unresolved D. This CDR3 has 13 amino acids. Trimming stripped 4 bases from V and 2 bases from J, with 9 bases between. Germline CDR1 is MNHEY and CDR2 is SVGAGI.